This is a list of T cell receptor beta chains from one sample in a study of blood T cell repertoires in COVID-19. Profiling relied on immunoSEQ multiplex PCR, and the TCRdb table lists in-frame clones only, not all of them. This sample carries roughly 180,000 clones, 60% to 85% of them seen once, and the ten largest clones take around 16%. The sequenced sample consisted of peripheral blood. The receptors stem from a man aged 55 to 70 with active or convalescent COVID-19. Both conserved end residues are part of each CDR3. Each record gives: D gene, clone size, V gene, J gene, CDR3 protein, CDR3 DNA. D genes are given only for firm matches. Rows may omit the clone size; those that give it use once, few, many or a size class.

d_call: .
clone_size: few
v_call: TRBV11-2
j_call: TRBJ2-7
cdr3_aa: CASSRSRGRSYEQYF
cdr3_nt: TGTGCCAGCAGCCGGTCCCGGGGGAGATCCTACGAGCAGTACTTC

d_call: TRBD2
clone_size: .
v_call: TRBV9
j_call: TRBJ2-7
cdr3_aa: CASSVGIAGGNTEQYF
cdr3_nt: TGTGCCAGCAGCGTCGGAATAGCGGGAGGTAACACCGAGCAGTACTTC

d_call: .
clone_size: .
v_call: TRBV5-1
j_call: TRBJ2-3
cdr3_aa: CASSLQTPTDTQYF
cdr3_nt: TGCGCCAGCAGCCTTCAGACTCCAACAGATACGCAGTATTTT

d_call: TRBD2
clone_size: .
v_call: TRBV2
j_call: TRBJ2-1
cdr3_aa: CASSSGRIEEQFF
cdr3_nt: TGTGCCAGCAGTAGCGGGAGAATTGAGGAGCAGTTCTTC

d_call: .
clone_size: few
v_call: TRBV11-2
j_call: TRBJ2-6
cdr3_aa: CASSLGGAGANVLTF
cdr3_nt: TGTGCCAGCAGCTTAGGAGGCGCTGGGGCCAACGTCCTGACTTTC

d_call: .
clone_size: once
v_call: TRBV10-3
j_call: TRBJ2-7
cdr3_aa: CAISDNSNEQYF
cdr3_nt: TGTGCCATCAGTGATAACTCTAACGAGCAGTACTTC

d_call: .
clone_size: .
v_call: TRBV28
j_call: TRBJ2-7
cdr3_aa: CASSLWGSAYEQYF
cdr3_nt: TGTGCCAGCAGTTTATGGGGGAGTGCCTACGAGCAGTACTTC

d_call: TRBD2
clone_size: .
v_call: TRBV19
j_call: TRBJ2-3
cdr3_aa: CASSSASGRAWGTDTQYF
cdr3_nt: TGTGCCAGTAGTTCCGCTAGCGGGAGGGCCTGGGGCACAGATACGCAGTATTTT

d_call: TRBD2
clone_size: few
v_call: TRBV9
j_call: TRBJ2-5
cdr3_aa: CASSAQLAEGTQYF
cdr3_nt: TGTGCCAGCAGCGCCCAACTAGCGGAGGGGACCCAGTACTTC

d_call: .
clone_size: many
v_call: TRBV21-1
j_call: TRBJ2-1
cdr3_aa: CASSKGRDSDNEQFF
cdr3_nt: TGTGCCAGCAGCAAAGGTCGGGACTCCGACAATGAGCAGTTCTTC

d_call: TRBD2
clone_size: .
v_call: TRBV20-1
j_call: TRBJ2-5
cdr3_aa: CSASAASGSLRGETQYF
cdr3_nt: TGCAGTGCTAGTGCGGCTAGCGGGAGCCTACGGGGGGAGACCCAGTACTTC

d_call: TRBD2
clone_size: .
v_call: TRBV5-1
j_call: TRBJ2-1
cdr3_aa: CASSLGRRGAGTRGYNEQFF
cdr3_nt: TGCGCCAGCAGCTTGGGCAGGCGGGGTGCCGGGACTAGGGGCTACAATGAGCAGTTCTTC

d_call: .
clone_size: .
v_call: TRBV2
j_call: TRBJ1-2
cdr3_aa: CAGGVDYGYTF
cdr3_nt: TGTGCCGGCGGGGTAGACTATGGCTACACCTTC

d_call: TRBD1
clone_size: once
v_call: TRBV7-2
j_call: TRBJ2-4
cdr3_aa: CASSASTGGPTWYF
cdr3_nt: TGTGCCAGCAGCGCATCGACAGGGGGCCCGACGTGGTACTTC

d_call: TRBD2
clone_size: .
v_call: TRBV6-6
j_call: TRBJ2-1
cdr3_aa: CASTSGRAREQFF
cdr3_nt: TGTGCCAGCACTAGCGGGAGGGCCCGGGAGCAGTTCTTC

d_call: .
clone_size: .
v_call: TRBV9
j_call: TRBJ1-3
cdr3_aa: CASSIRQEGNTIYF
cdr3_nt: TGTGCCAGCAGCATCAGACAGGAGGGAAACACCATATATTTT

d_call: .
clone_size: .
v_call: TRBV10-3
j_call: TRBJ2-7
cdr3_aa: CAISFEGDYEQYF
cdr3_nt: TGTGCCATCAGTTTCGAGGGAGACTACGAGCAGTACTTC

d_call: .
clone_size: .
v_call: TRBV5-1
j_call: TRBJ2-3
cdr3_aa: CASSRRDTDTQYF
cdr3_nt: TGCGCCAGCAGCAGGCGGGACACAGATACGCAGTATTTT

d_call: .
clone_size: .
v_call: TRBV21-1
j_call: TRBJ2-1
cdr3_aa: CASSKVPSGPYNEQFF
cdr3_nt: TGTGCCAGCAGCAAAGTTCCTAGCGGTCCCTACAATGAGCAGTTCTTC

d_call: TRBD1
clone_size: .
v_call: TRBV10-3
j_call: TRBJ2-6
cdr3_aa: CAISRDRLGAGANVLTF
cdr3_nt: TGTGCCATCAGCAGGGACAGGTTAGGGGCTGGGGCCAACGTCCTGACTTTC

d_call: .
clone_size: .
v_call: TRBV28
j_call: TRBJ2-2
cdr3_aa: CASRPQKGQGTGELFF
cdr3_nt: TGTGCCAGCAGGCCTCAGAAGGGCCAGGGAACCGGGGAGCTGTTTTTT

d_call: TRBD1
clone_size: .
v_call: TRBV10-3
j_call: TRBJ2-1
cdr3_aa: CAIRGQGGYNEQFF
cdr3_nt: TGTGCCATCAGGGGACAGGGGGGCTACAATGAGCAGTTCTTC

d_call: .
clone_size: .
v_call: TRBV28
j_call: TRBJ1-2
cdr3_aa: CASSPRARGYTF
cdr3_nt: TGTGCCAGCAGTCCCAGGGCCCGGGGCTACACCTTC

d_call: TRBD1
clone_size: .
v_call: TRBV18
j_call: TRBJ1-1
cdr3_aa: CASSPPGQGARNTEAFF
cdr3_nt: TGTGCCAGCTCACCTCCGGGACAGGGGGCACGGAACACTGAAGCTTTCTTT

d_call: TRBD2
clone_size: .
v_call: TRBV5-1
j_call: TRBJ2-2
cdr3_aa: CASRSGTSFQTGELFF
cdr3_nt: TGCGCCAGCAGATCCGGGACTAGCTTTCAGACCGGGGAGCTGTTTTTT

d_call: .
clone_size: .
v_call: TRBV7-2
j_call: TRBJ2-7
cdr3_aa: CASSLVSYEQYF
cdr3_nt: TGTGCCAGCAGCTTAGTTAGCTACGAGCAGTACTTC

d_call: TRBD2
clone_size: .
v_call: TRBV12-3/TRBV12-4
j_call: TRBJ2-1
cdr3_aa: CASTLAGGEQFF
cdr3_nt: TGTGCCAGCACCCTGGCGGGAGGTGAGCAGTTCTTC

d_call: .
clone_size: .
v_call: TRBV5-1
j_call: TRBJ1-3
cdr3_aa: CASSLAGVGNTIYF
cdr3_nt: TGCGCCAGCAGCTTGGCCGGGGTTGGAAACACCATATATTTT

d_call: .
clone_size: many
v_call: TRBV27
j_call: TRBJ1-2
cdr3_aa: CASSLNRGGYGYTF
cdr3_nt: TGTGCCAGCAGTTTAAACCGGGGGGGCTATGGCTACACCTTC

d_call: .
clone_size: .
v_call: TRBV15
j_call: TRBJ1-2
cdr3_aa: CATSRDSTVNGYTF
cdr3_nt: TGTGCCACCAGCAGAGATAGCACGGTAAATGGCTACACCTTC

d_call: .
clone_size: .
v_call: TRBV5-6
j_call: TRBJ2-7
cdr3_aa: CASSPPGGYEQYF
cdr3_nt: TGTGCCAGCAGCCCCCCCGGAGGCTACGAGCAGTACTTC

d_call: .
clone_size: .
v_call: TRBV2
j_call: TRBJ2-7
cdr3_aa: CASRRDSYEQYF
cdr3_nt: TGTGCCAGCAGGCGGGACAGCTACGAGCAGTACTTC

d_call: TRBD2
clone_size: .
v_call: TRBV24-1
j_call: TRBJ2-1
cdr3_aa: CATSVLGGNEQFF
cdr3_nt: TGTGCCACCAGTGTCTTGGGGGGGAATGAGCAGTTCTTC

d_call: .
clone_size: .
v_call: TRBV5-4
j_call: TRBJ1-4
cdr3_aa: CASSPGTNEKLFF
cdr3_nt: TGTGCCAGCAGCCCGGGAACTAATGAAAAACTGTTTTTT

d_call: .
clone_size: .
v_call: TRBV7-4
j_call: TRBJ2-2
cdr3_aa: CASSLASRENTGELFF
cdr3_nt: TGTGCCAGCAGCTTAGCTTCGCGGGAGAACACCGGGGAGCTGTTTTTT

d_call: .
clone_size: .
v_call: TRBV5-1
j_call: TRBJ2-6
cdr3_aa: CASSLEASGANVLTF
cdr3_nt: TGCGCCAGCAGCTTGGAAGCATCTGGGGCCAACGTCCTGACTTTC

d_call: .
clone_size: .
v_call: TRBV4-1
j_call: TRBJ2-5
cdr3_aa: CASSQERGGPQETQYF
cdr3_nt: TGCGCCAGCAGCCAAGAGAGGGGGGGACCCCAAGAGACCCAGTACTTC

d_call: TRBD1
clone_size: once
v_call: TRBV19
j_call: TRBJ2-3
cdr3_aa: CASSIGTGYGTDTQYF
cdr3_nt: TGTGCCAGTAGTATCGGGACAGGGTATGGCACAGATACGCAGTATTTT

d_call: TRBD2
clone_size: .
v_call: TRBV15
j_call: TRBJ2-3
cdr3_aa: CATSRGEGLAAPDTQYF
cdr3_nt: TGTGCCACCAGCAGAGGGGAGGGACTAGCGGCACCAGATACGCAGTATTTT

d_call: .
clone_size: .
v_call: TRBV6-5
j_call: TRBJ1-1
cdr3_aa: CAGGLGGSNTEAFF
cdr3_nt: TGTGCCGGGGGCTTAGGGGGTTCGAACACTGAAGCTTTCTTT

d_call: .
clone_size: .
v_call: TRBV19
j_call: TRBJ1-1
cdr3_aa: CASSIGAGVGLNTEAFF
cdr3_nt: TGTGCCAGTAGTATTGGCGCAGGGGTAGGGTTGAACACTGAAGCTTTCTTT

d_call: TRBD1
clone_size: .
v_call: TRBV5-8
j_call: TRBJ2-5
cdr3_aa: CASSSRTGGAETQYF
cdr3_nt: TGTGCCAGCAGCTCCCGGACAGGGGGCGCAGAGACCCAGTACTTC

d_call: TRBD1
clone_size: .
v_call: TRBV19
j_call: TRBJ1-5
cdr3_aa: CASSIRTGANQPQHF
cdr3_nt: TGTGCCAGTAGTATAAGGACAGGGGCCAATCAGCCCCAGCATTTT